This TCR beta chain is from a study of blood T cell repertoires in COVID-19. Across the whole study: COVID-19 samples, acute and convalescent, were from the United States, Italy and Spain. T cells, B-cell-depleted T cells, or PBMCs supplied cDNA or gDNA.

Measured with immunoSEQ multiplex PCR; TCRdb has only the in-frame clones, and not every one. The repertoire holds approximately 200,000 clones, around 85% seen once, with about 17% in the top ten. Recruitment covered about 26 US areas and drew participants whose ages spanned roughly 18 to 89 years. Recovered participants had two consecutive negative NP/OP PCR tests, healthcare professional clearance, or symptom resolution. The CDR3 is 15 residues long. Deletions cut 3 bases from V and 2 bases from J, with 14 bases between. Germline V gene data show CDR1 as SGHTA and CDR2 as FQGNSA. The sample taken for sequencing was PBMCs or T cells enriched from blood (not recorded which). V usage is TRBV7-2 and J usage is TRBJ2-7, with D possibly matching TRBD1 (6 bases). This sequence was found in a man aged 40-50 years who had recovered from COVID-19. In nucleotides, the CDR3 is TGTGCCAGCAGCTTGACCCCGGACAGTACCTACGAGCAGTACTTC. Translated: CASSLTPDSTYEQYF.